Below, 12 T cell receptor beta chains from the same sample are listed, as sequenced in a study of blood T cell repertoires in COVID-19. Sequencing used immunoSEQ multiplex PCR; TCRdb keeps in-frame clones, though not all of them. The data contain about 160,000 clones, around 87% of them singletons. The sequenced material came from PBMCs or T cells enriched from blood (not recorded which). The receptors were sampled from a woman in her forties or fifties who had recovered from COVID-19.

The chain links TRBV24-1 to TRBJ2-3, with D possibly matching TRBD1 (6 bases). The V end was cut by 3 bases, the J end by 13 bases, with 16 bases between. The CDR3 runs to 13 residues. Germline V gives CDR1 KGHDR, CDR2 SFDVKD. CDR3 in DNA: TGTGCCACCAGTGATGCACGGGACAAAACGGAGTATTTT. Its protein is CATSDARDKTEYF.

V and J are TRBV6-6 and TRBJ1-2; D call uncertain. V was pared by 6 bases and J by 8 bases, with 22 bases between. Germline CDR1 MNHNY, CDR2 SVGAGI (reference sequence). CDR3 length equals 15 residues. This CDR3 reads CASSLNPFDGEGYTF. The CDR3, as DNA: TGTGCCAGCAGCCTTAACCCATTCGATGGGGAGGGCTACACCTTC.

The J gene is TRBJ2-1, the V gene TRBV5-1; 8 bases agree with TRBD1. CDR3 length: 17 residues. V shed 0 bases and J 7 bases; nucleotides not matched to a gene: 12. Per germline, CDR1 SGHRS and CDR2 YFSETQ. The CDR3 region is CASSLGGRQGAQNEQFF. In nucleotides, the CDR3 is TGCGCCAGCAGCTTGGGAGGGCGGCAGGGGGCGCAGAATGAGCAGTTCTTC.

This clone has only one observation. J is TRBJ1-5 and V is TRBV16; D is unclear. The CDR3 totals 17 residues. Trimming removed 2 bases from V and 2 bases from J, with 16 bases in between. CDR1 and CDR2 from the germline V gene are KGHSY and FQNENV. Written as DNA, the CDR3 is TGTGCCAGCAGCCAACCTCTCGCGGGGTCGCGCAATCAGCCCCAGCATTTT. It encodes CASSQPLAGSRNQPQHF.

This rearrangement joins TRBV10-3 to TRBJ1-2; 9 positions match TRBD1. Per germline, CDR1 ENHRY and CDR2 SYGVKD. V gave up 0 bases and J gave up 1 base; unmatched junction bases: 3. The CDR3 sequence is 16 residues long. CDR3 sequence (DNA): TGTGCCATCAGTGAGTCGGGACAGGGACTTAACTATGGCTACACCTTC. The encoded protein is CAISESGQGLNYGYTF.

The chain combines TRBV5-1 with TRBJ1-2, with TRBD1 as a possible D gene (6 bases). Germline V gene data show CDR1 as SGHRS and CDR2 as YFSETQ. This CDR3 region has 14 residues. Trimming took 7 bases from V and 5 from J, leaving 18 bases between them. CDR3 in DNA: TGCGCCAGCGCCGCAGGAGGGGGAGGGTATGGCTACACCTTC. Translating it yields CASAAGGGGYGYTF.

The chain links TRBV6-5 to TRBJ1-2; TRBD1 aligns across 10 bases. J gave up 6 bases and V 6 bases, and 4 bases lay outside the gene matches. In germline, CDR1 is MNHEY, CDR2 SVGAGI. This CDR3 is built from 13 residues. CDR3 amino acids: CASRATGGHGYTF. Written as DNA, the CDR3 is TGTGCCAGCAGGGCGACAGGGGGCCATGGCTACACCTTC.

The chain employs TRBV7-9 and TRBJ1-4; the D gene is possibly TRBD1 (5 bases). V dropped 5 bases and J dropped 6 bases, with 19 bases sitting between them. The CDR3 loop spans 16 amino acids. Germline CDR1 is SEHNR and CDR2 is FQNEAQ (reference sequence). The CDR3 spells CASSRTGNQAHEKLFF. The DNA of the CDR3 is TGTGCCAGCAGCCGCACAGGCAACCAGGCCCATGAAAAACTGTTTTTT.

CDR3 sequence (DNA): TGTGCCAGCAGCTTATTGGGACAGGGTCCCACCTCCTACGAGCAGTACTTC. Encoded protein: CASSLLGQGPTSYEQYF. The chain employs TRBV7-2 and TRBJ2-7; the match to TRBD1 covers 9 bases. This CDR3 spans 17 amino acids. Germline V gene lookup returns CDR1 SGHTA and CDR2 FQGNSA. V was pared by 2 bases and J by 0 bases, with 8 bases of the junction left unmatched.

The V and J genes are TRBV5-1 and TRBJ2-7; 10 positions match TRBD1. V shed 4 bases, J shed 5 bases, and the junction held 12 bases outside the gene matches. CDR1 is SGHRS and CDR2 is YFSETQ in the germline V gene. The CDR3 runs 16 residues. The CDR3 coding sequence is TGCGCCAGCAGCCGGGGGACAGGGGATAATTCCCACGAGCAGTACTTC. It translates to CASSRGTGDNSHEQYF.

This clone was detected only a few times. The chain joins TRBV6-4 to TRBJ2-3, with 9 nucleotides matching TRBD2. CDR3 length: 15 amino acids. Germline V lookup: CDR1 MRHNA, CDR2 SNTAGT. The V gene end was trimmed by 0 bases and the J gene end by 6 bases; junction bases not matched to a gene: 4. The CDR3 protein is CASSDSSGGADTQYF. CDR3 nucleotides: TGTGCCAGCAGTGACTCTAGCGGGGGCGCGGATACGCAGTATTTT.

The count of this clone is one. The genes are TRBV3-1 (or the pseudogene TRBV3-2) and TRBJ1-2; tentative D call: TRBD1 (6 bases). V was trimmed by 5 bases and J by 4 bases, leaving 11 bases between them. This CDR3 spans 13 amino acids. CDR1 is LGHDT, CDR2 YNNKEL, per germline (reference sequence). CDR3 DNA: TGTGCCAGCAGCGCCCGACAGGCCTATGGCTACACCTTC. Translating it yields CASSARQAYGYTF.